A single T cell receptor (beta chain) is shown here with its context. Its specific antigen is unknown. Base qualities are not provided; no much larger clone lies one nucleotide away. The sample belongs to a study of glioma-infiltrating T cells after dendritic cell vaccination listed by TCRdb under 2016. About the full investigation: The cohort included around 15 glioblastoma patients drawn from Phase I and II dendritic cell vaccination trials, of whom 9 were newly diagnosed and 6 had recurrent disease. Patients received autologous tumor lysate-pulsed dendritic cell vaccination between the early 2000s and the early 2010s. Each patient was given three intradermal dendritic cell vaccine injections, spaced two weeks apart, in the arm below the axilla. In glioblastoma patients vaccinated with dendritic cells, deep sequencing of TCR beta CDR3 regions served to measure tumor-infiltrating lymphocyte content and to compare repertoires between tumor and blood. Survival after dendritic cell vaccination was correlated with TCR sequencing metrics such as TIL content and the overlap between tumor and blood repertoires. To make the vaccine, monocyte-derived dendritic cells were cultured for 6 to 8 days with IL-4 and GM-CSF and then pulsed overnight with autologous tumor lysate.

Study-wide conclusions, independent of this receptor: The cohort was small and heterogeneous, with few patients having full blood and tumor sets and even fewer initial-recurrent tumor pairs. Longer time to progression and overall survival after dendritic cell vaccination were predicted by higher estimated pretreatment TIL content. The three-group TCR overlap response model was described as speculative and requiring prospective validation. No direct relationship between TCR clonality and survival was found, suggesting that a diverse polyclonal response may matter.

What this sample's time point label stands for: after dendritic cell vaccination, including at tumor progression/relapse. Patients were selected on the basis of adequate residual fresh-frozen tumor tissue and more than two years of available survival data. Although molecular status otherwise differed among the glioblastoma patients, no patient had an isocitrate dehydrogenase mutation. PBMC collection took place before vaccination, two weeks after the third vaccination, and at tumor progression if progression occurred. The Qiagen DNeasy Blood extraction Kit was used to extract genomic DNA. Reading from cysteine to phenylalanine, the CDR3 counts 14 amino acids. The retained sequence is limited to the CDR3, 42 bases, with the frame set at the first base. V is cut by 4 bases and J by 5 bases, and the space between the germline ends is 11 bases. CDR1 and CDR2 are read off the germline V gene as MGHDK and SYGVNS.

TCRB CDR3 regions were amplified from 2 to 2.5 ug genomic DNA, or all available DNA if less, using the immunoSEQ assay. Multiplex PCR used 60 forward primers for TCR V beta segments and 13 reverse primers for J beta segments. To estimate reads per starting template, synthetic control templates were spiked into each sample at limiting dilution. Reads of 87 bp were generated by sequencing on the Illumina HiSeq System. Per the source publication's procedure: PCR and sequencing errors were removed by a nearest neighbor algorithm that merged closely related sequences. TCR overlap was measured as the percentage of unique tumor TCR beta sequences also present in the same patient's peripheral blood. TCRdb took over this immuneACCESS table, retaining in-frame rearrangements with V and J assigned. Such tables are incomplete; in checked studies, under half of the missing clones stem from an unresolved V gene, and the remainder is unexplained. V and J calls and clone size are those listed in that table; D and trimming were worked out from the DNA. The sample profile shows 75,000 to 85,000 clones; around 86% of them were found once. The ten largest clones add up to more than 2% of the sample.

Recombination connected TRBV25-1 to TRBJ2-2, with no D gene named confidently. This TCR was sampled from a human donor with glioblastoma. The material sequenced was blood, taken after dendritic cell vaccination. The DNA reads as follows: TGTGCCAGCAGTGGCACGGGTGGGACCGGGGAGCTGTTTTTT. It specifies CASSGTGGTGELFF.